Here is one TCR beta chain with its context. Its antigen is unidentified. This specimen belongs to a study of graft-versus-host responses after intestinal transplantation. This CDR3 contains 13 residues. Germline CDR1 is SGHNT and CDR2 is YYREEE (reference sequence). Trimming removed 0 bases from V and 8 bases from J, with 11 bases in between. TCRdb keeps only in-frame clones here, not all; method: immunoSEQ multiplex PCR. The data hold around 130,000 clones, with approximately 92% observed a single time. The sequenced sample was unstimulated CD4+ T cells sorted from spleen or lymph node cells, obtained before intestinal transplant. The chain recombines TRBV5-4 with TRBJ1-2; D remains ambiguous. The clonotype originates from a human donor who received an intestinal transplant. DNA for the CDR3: TGTGCCAGCAGCTTGGTCGAGGTTCAGGGCTACACCTTC. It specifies CASSLVEVQGYTF.